The 15 T cell receptor beta chains listed next were all sequenced from one sample in a study of cytomegalovirus exposure and HLA in healthy donors. With 60 Vbeta and 13 Jbeta primers, the PCR was carried out. Some clones are missing from TCRdb's copy, which holds only in-frame ones; the method was immunoSEQ multiplex PCR. The sample carries around 190,000 clones, roughly 80% recorded once. The material sequenced was PBMCs. The receptors originated from a woman under 30 in good health and CMV-seronegative.

The V and J genes are TRBV27 and TRBJ2-5; 9 nucleotides match TRBD2. The CDR3 extends over 16 amino acids. Germline CDR1 and CDR2: MNHEY and SMNVEV (reference sequence). J gave up 2 bases and V 2 bases, and 6 bases lay outside the gene matches. CDR3 bases: TGTGCCAGCAGTTTAATGGCTAGCGGGATACAAGAGACCCAGTACTTC. It is translated as CASSLMASGIQETQYF.

The chain carries TRBV29-1 and TRBJ2-5; 7 nucleotides line up with TRBD1. With the DNA end fitting TRBJ2-7 better, the J assignment may be wrong. The CDR3 sequence is 13 residues long. Germline V CDR1 and CDR2: SQVTM, ANQGSEA. CDR3 sequence reads: CSVAGTENYEQYF. Here the CDR3 DNA reads TGCAGCGTAGCCGGGACAGAGAACTACGAGCAGTACTTC.

About this clone: Within the sample, other DNA sequences also encode this same CDR3. V usage is TRBV18 and J usage is TRBJ1-5, with D possibly matching TRBD1 (6 bases). CDR3 length: 13 residues. The V end lost 6 bases, the J end lost 4 bases, and 10 bases lay between the germline ends. CDR1 and CDR2 (germline): KGHSH, LQKENI. The chain's CDR3 is CASSPDRNQPQHF. In nucleotides, the CDR3 is TGTGCCAGCTCCCCCGACAGGAATCAGCCCCAGCATTTT.

The chain has TRBV2 and TRBJ1-6, with a weak D call TRBD1 (6 bases). This CDR3 has 15 amino acids. V was trimmed by 2 bases and J by 7 bases, leaving 12 bases between them. Germline V CDR1 and CDR2: SNHLY, FYNNEI. The CDR3 protein is CASSESGARNSPLHF. CDR3 sequence (DNA): TGTGCCAGCAGTGAATCAGGGGCGCGCAATTCACCCCTCCACTTT.

This clone has only one observation. This sequence joins TRBV29-1 and TRBJ1-2; TRBD1 might be the D (5 bases). Germline V gene data show CDR1 as SQVTM and CDR2 as ANQGSEA. The germline V and J ends were trimmed by 4 bases and 6 bases, with 18 bases remaining between them. The CDR3 has 14 residues. DNA of the CDR3: TGCAGCGTTGGGGCGAGTTGGCCACAGGATGGCTACACCTTC. Protein sequence: CSVGASWPQDGYTF.

The chain recombines TRBV10-1 with TRBJ2-3; D is possibly TRBD2 (5 bases). The germline V gene encodes CDR1 WNHNN and CDR2 SYGVQD (reference sequence). The CDR3 is made up of 16 amino acids. V lost 6 bases, J lost 0 bases, and 16 bases lay in between. For the CDR3, the DNA is TGCGCCAGCAGCCCGAACCCGCGGGTTAGCACAGATACGCAGTATTTT. Its translation is CASSPNPRVSTDTQYF.

The chain is built from TRBV11-2 and TRBJ1-1; 9 bases map to TRBD1. Germline assignment: CDR1 SGHAT and CDR2 FQNNGV. The V and J ends lost 7 bases and 7 bases, in that order; junction bases with no gene match: 4. The CDR3 length is 12 residues. The CDR3 loop is CASTLGQGEAFF. CDR3 coding DNA: TGTGCCAGCACCCTGGGACAGGGTGAAGCTTTCTTT.

Only one count was recorded for this clone. CDR3 protein: CASPNEQYF. The DNA of the CDR3 is TGTGCCAGTCCAAACGAGCAGTACTTC. V gene TRBV21-1 combines with J gene TRBJ2-7; the table's D call, TRBD1, was not checked against the DNA. TRBV21-1 constitutes a pseudogene. The CDR3 spans 9 residues.

The CDR3 DNA sequence: TGTGCCAGCAGCGAAACTGGGAACACTGAAGCTTTCTTT. Protein product: CASSETGNTEAFF. The chain is built from TRBV5-6 and TRBJ1-1; D ambiguous. The CDR3 covers 13 residues. Between the trimmed V and J ends, which lost 4 bases and 1 base, there was a span of 8 bases. From germline, CDR1 is SGHDT and CDR2 YYEEEE.

The chain combines TRBV5-1 with TRBJ2-3, with D unresolved. The CDR3 sequence is 11 residues long. The germline V gene encodes CDR1 SGHRS and CDR2 YFSETQ. Trimming shortened V by 7 bases and J by 9 bases, and 12 bases separated the two germline ends. The CDR3 DNA follows: TGCGCCAGCCGAGTTACTGAGACGCAGTATTTT. It codes for CASRVTETQYF.

This sequence joins TRBV7-6 and TRBJ2-1, with 14 bases lining up with TRBD2. The germline CDR1 and CDR2 sequences are SGHVS and FNYEAQ. V shed 5 bases and J 6 bases; nucleotides not matched to a gene: 3. The CDR3 has 15 amino acids. DNA of the CDR3: TGTGCCAGCAGCCCTGGGACTAGCGGGGGCAATGAGCAGTTCTTC. It is translated as CASSPGTSGGNEQFF.

The rearrangement joins TRBV6-1 to TRBJ2-7; D is possibly TRBD2 (7 bases). V lost 5 bases and J 3 bases, leaving 14 bases between the germline ends. Germline V gene data show CDR1 as MNHNS and CDR2 as SASEGT. This CDR3 has 14 residues. CDR3 sequence: CASSWEGEVYEQYF. The DNA of the CDR3 is TGTGCCAGCAGTTGGGAGGGGGAAGTCTACGAGCAGTACTTC.

V and J are TRBV7-3 and TRBJ2-3; possible D gene TRBD2, 6 bases. The V gene lost 0 bases and the J gene lost 2 bases, with 9 bases spanning the gap. CDR1 and CDR2 (germline): SGHTA, FQGTGA. There are 15 residues in the CDR3. CDR3 amino acids: CASSLTVAATDTQYF. Written as DNA, the CDR3 is TGTGCCAGCAGCTTAACCGTAGCGGCCACAGATACGCAGTATTTT. Based on the CDR3 plus reference TRBV7-3 and TRBJ2-3, the full variable domain is GAGVSQTPSNKVTEKGKYVELRCDPISGHTALYWYRQSLGQGPEFLIYFQGTGAADDSGLPNDRFFAVRPEGSVSTLKIQRTERGDSAVYLCASSLTVAATDTQYFGPGTRLTVL.

This sequence joins TRBV4-2 and TRBJ2-5, with TRBD2 identical over 10 bases. The CDR3 runs 16 residues. Germline values: CDR1 LGHNA, CDR2 YNFKEQ. V lost 0 bases to trimming and J lost 4 bases; unmatched junction nucleotides: 5. The CDR3 reads CASSQDFSGGSETQYF. CDR3 DNA: TGTGCCAGCAGCCAAGATTTTAGCGGGGGGTCAGAGACCCAGTACTTC.

This clone was seen just once. J is TRBJ2-5 and V is TRBV13; 9 bases are shared with TRBD1. The CDR3 covers 15 residues. Germline V gene lookup returns CDR1 PRHDT and CDR2 FYEKMQ (reference sequence). V lost 3 bases to trimming and J lost 1 base; unmatched junction nucleotides: 3. The CDR3 region has the DNA TGTGCCAGCAGCTTTGTGGGACAGGGCCAAGAGACCCAGTACTTC. Translated, it gives CASSFVGQGQETQYF.